The T cell receptor (beta chain) described here comes from a study of blood T cell repertoires in COVID-19. Study-wide background: Sites across the United States, Italy and Spain contributed samples from acute and convalescent COVID-19. PBMCs, B-cell-depleted T cells, or T cells were the source of the cDNA or gDNA that made up the material.

The CDR3 covers 15 residues. The ends were cut back, 2 bases at V and 0 bases at J, with 13 bases in the middle. CDR1 is GTSNPN, CDR2 SVGIG, per germline (reference sequence). Methods used by the authors: Reference gene primers were amplified, and this amplification served to estimate nucleated cell counts. Here immunoSEQ multiplex PCR was the method, and the copy in TCRdb shows in-frame clones only, minus some. V and J calls and clone size are those listed in that table; D and trimming were worked out from the DNA. The sample has 150,000 to 200,000 clones; about 80% are singletons. Input material: peripheral blood. This sequence was found in a human donor with acute or convalescent COVID-19. The donor label of this sample is uncertain. The chain joins TRBV30 to TRBJ1-2, with a weak D call TRBD1 (6 bases). The CDR3 spells CAWSTYRDSNYGYTF. The DNA of the CDR3 is TGTGCCTGGAGTACTTACAGGGATTCTAACTATGGCTACACCTTC.